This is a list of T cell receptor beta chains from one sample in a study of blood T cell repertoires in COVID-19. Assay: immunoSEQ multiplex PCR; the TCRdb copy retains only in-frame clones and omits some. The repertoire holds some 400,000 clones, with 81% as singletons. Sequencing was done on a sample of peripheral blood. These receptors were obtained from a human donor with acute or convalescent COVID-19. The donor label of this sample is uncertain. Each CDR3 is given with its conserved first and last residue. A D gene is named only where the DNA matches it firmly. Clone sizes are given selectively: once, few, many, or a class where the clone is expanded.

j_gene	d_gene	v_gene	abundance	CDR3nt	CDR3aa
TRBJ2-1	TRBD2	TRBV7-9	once	TGTGCCAGCAGCTTAGAGGGGACTAGCGCCCCTGAGCAGTTCTTC	CASSLEGTSAPEQFF
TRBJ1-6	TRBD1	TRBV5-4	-	TGTGCCAGCAGCTTAGAGAGGGGGCGTTCACCCCTCCACTTT	CASSLERGRSPLHF
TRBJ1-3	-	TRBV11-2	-	TGTGCCAGCAGCTTAGTATCCCTCTCTGGAAACACCATATATTTT	CASSLVSLSGNTIYF
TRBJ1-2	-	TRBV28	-	TGTGCCAGCAGACTCCCGGGAGGGGAGGGCTACACCTTC	CASRLPGGEGYTF
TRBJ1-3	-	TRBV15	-	TGTGCCACCAGTGGCGGCTCTCTAGCTACTGGAAACACCATATATTTT	CATSGGSLATGNTIYF
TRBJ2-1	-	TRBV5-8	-	TGTGCCAGCAGCTTACAGGGGGGGGCGAGAACCAACGATGAGCAGTTCTTC	CASSLQGGARTNDEQFF
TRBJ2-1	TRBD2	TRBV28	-	TGTGCCAGCAGTCCCGCCCAACTAGCGGGAGCTTACAATGAGCAGTTCTTC	CASSPAQLAGAYNEQFF
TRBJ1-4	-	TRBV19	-	TGTGCCAGTAGTATAGATCTGCGGATGGCAAAACTGTTTTTT	CASSIDLRMAKLFF
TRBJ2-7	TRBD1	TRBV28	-	TGTGCCAGCAGTTTCTCCGGGACAGGGAGCTCCTACGAGCAGTACTTC	CASSFSGTGSSYEQYF
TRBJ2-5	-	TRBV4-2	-	TGTGCCAGCAGCCAAAATGGGCTAGCCCAAGAGACCCAGTACTTC	CASSQNGLAQETQYF
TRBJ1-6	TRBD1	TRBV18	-	TGTGCCAGCTCACACGACAGGGTTGATAATTCACCCCTCCACTTT	CASSHDRVDNSPLHF
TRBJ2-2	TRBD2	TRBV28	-	TGTGCCAGCAGTTTATCCGGGGAGGGCACCGGGGAGCTGTTTTTT	CASSLSGEGTGELFF
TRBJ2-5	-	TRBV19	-	TGTGCCAGTAGACCACACAATAGCGGAGAGACCCAGTACTTC	CASRPHNSGETQYF
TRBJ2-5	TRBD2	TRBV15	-	TGTGCCACCAGCAGCCCCGAGCGGGAAGGAGAGACCCAGTACTTC	CATSSPEREGETQYF
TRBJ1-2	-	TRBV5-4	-	TGTGCCAGCAGCTTTGACAGGAACTATGGCTACACCTTC	CASSFDRNYGYTF
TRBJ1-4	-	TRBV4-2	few	TGTGCCAGCAGCCAAGACCCGGGACACTCTAATGAAAAACTGTTTTTT	CASSQDPGHSNEKLFF
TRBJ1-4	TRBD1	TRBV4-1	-	TGCGCCAGCAGCTCGCGGACAGGGGTCAATGAAAAACTGTTTTTT	CASSSRTGVNEKLFF
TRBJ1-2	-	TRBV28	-	TGTGCCAGCACCCCGCGAGTGAACTATGGCTACACCTTC	CASTPRVNYGYTF
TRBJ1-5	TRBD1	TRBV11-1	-	TGTGCCAGCAGCCGCGGACAGGGGCCCAATCAGCCCCAGCATTTT	CASSRGQGPNQPQHF
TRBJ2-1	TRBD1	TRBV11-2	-	TGTGCCAGCAGCACACCGACAGGGGAATCCTACAATGAGCAGTTCTTC	CASSTPTGESYNEQFF
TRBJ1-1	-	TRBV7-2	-	TGTGCCAGCAGCTTACAGGGGCTAAACACTGAAGCTTTCTTT	CASSLQGLNTEAFF
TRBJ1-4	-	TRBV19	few	TGTGCCAGTAGTACAGGGGCTTCTAATGAAAAACTGTTTTTT	CASSTGASNEKLFF
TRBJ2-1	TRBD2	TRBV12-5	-	TGTGCTAGTGGTTTGCCTAGCGGGAGCTCTCATGAGCAGTTCTTC	CASGLPSGSSHEQFF
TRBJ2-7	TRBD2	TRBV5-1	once	TGCGCCAGCAGCCCGGGACTAGCGGGGCCCTACGAGCAGTACTTC	CASSPGLAGPYEQYF
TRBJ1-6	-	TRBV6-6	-	TGTGCCAGCAGTTTGACAGCTGTGAATTCACCCCTCCACTTT	CASSLTAVNSPLHF
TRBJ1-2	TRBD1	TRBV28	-	TGTGCCAGCAGTTCGTCCGGAGGTGGACAGGGGACACTCCACTATGGCTACACCTTC	CASSSSGGGQGTLHYGYTF
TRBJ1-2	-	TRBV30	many	TGTGCCTGGAGTGTACACAGCTATGGCTACACCTTC	CAWSVHSYGYTF
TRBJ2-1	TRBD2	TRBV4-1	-	TGCGCCAGCAATAGGCTAGCGGAAACACCTGAGCAGTTCTTC	CASNRLAETPEQFF
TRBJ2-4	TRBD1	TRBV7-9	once	TGTGCCAGCAGCTTAGCCGGGACAGGGGATAACATTCAGTACTTC	CASSLAGTGDNIQYF
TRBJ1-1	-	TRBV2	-	TGTGCCAGCCAGGGGTTACAGAGCGCTTTCTTT	CASQGLQSAFF
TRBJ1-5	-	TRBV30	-	TGTGCCTGGACCGAACAGCAACATAGCAATCAGCCCCAGCATTTT	CAWTEQQHSNQPQHF
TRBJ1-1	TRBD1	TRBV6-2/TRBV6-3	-	TGTGCCAGCAGTTTCGCGGACAGGGGGCTTGGGGACACTGAAGCTTTCTTT	CASSFADRGLGDTEAFF
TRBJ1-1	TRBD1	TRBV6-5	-	TGTGCCAGCAGTAGGGGGCGCCTGAACACTGAAGCTTTCTTT	CASSRGRLNTEAFF
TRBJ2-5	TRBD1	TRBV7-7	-	TGTGCCAGCAGCCTCGGACAGGGGGTTTCGGAGACCCAGTACTTC	CASSLGQGVSETQYF
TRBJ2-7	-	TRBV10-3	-	TGTGCCATCAGTGTACGGTCTGAGCAGTACTTC	CAISVRSEQYF
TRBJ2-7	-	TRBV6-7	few	TGTGCCAGCAGTTACCCCCTCACAGGCCACTACGAGCAGTACTTC	CASSYPLTGHYEQYF
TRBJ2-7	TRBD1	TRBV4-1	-	TGCGCCAGCAGCCAAATACAGGGGGCGGTCTACGAGCAGTACTTC	CASSQIQGAVYEQYF